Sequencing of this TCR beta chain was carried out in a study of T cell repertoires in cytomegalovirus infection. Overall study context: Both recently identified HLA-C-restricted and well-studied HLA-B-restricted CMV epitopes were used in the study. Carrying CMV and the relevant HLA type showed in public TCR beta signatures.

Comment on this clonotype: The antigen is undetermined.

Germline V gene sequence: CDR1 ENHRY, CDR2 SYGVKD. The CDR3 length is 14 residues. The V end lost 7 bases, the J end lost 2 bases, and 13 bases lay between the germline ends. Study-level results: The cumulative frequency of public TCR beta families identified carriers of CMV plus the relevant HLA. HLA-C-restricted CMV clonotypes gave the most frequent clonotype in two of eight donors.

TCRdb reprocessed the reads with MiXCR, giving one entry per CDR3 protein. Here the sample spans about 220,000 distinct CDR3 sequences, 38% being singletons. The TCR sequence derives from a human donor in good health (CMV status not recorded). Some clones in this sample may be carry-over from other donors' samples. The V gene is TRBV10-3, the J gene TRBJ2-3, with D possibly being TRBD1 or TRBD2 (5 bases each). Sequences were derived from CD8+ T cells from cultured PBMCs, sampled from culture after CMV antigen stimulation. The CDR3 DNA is TGTGCCATCAAACAGGTCGGGGTCACAGATACGCAGTATTTT. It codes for CAIKQVGVTDTQYF.